This paragraph reports one T cell receptor beta chain. The data belong to a study of blood T cell repertoires in COVID-19. On the study more broadly: Sources were T cells, B-cell-depleted T cells, or PBMCs; the material itself was cDNA or gDNA.

Data came from immunoSEQ multiplex PCR; TCRdb stores just in-frame clones and leaves some out. The table shows approximately 400,000 clones, with around 89% occurring only once. Per the germline V gene, CDR1 is SGHVS and CDR2 is FQNEAQ. This CDR3 comprises 13 residues. V lost 0 bases to trimming and J lost 8 bases, with 8 bases between them. The chain recombines TRBV7-8 with TRBJ1-5; D ambiguous. This receptor was obtained from a woman under 30 who had recovered from COVID-19. The sequencing input was PBMCs or T cells enriched from blood (not recorded which). The chain's CDR3 is CASSLAVREPQHF. DNA for the CDR3: TGTGCCAGCAGCTTAGCGGTGAGGGAGCCCCAGCATTTT.